These 21 T cell receptor beta chains share one sample of origin, sequenced in a study of blood T cell repertoires in COVID-19. Here immunoSEQ multiplex PCR was the method, and the copy in TCRdb shows in-frame clones only, minus some. The sample lists a few hundred thousand clones, 80% to 90% occurring once. Source material: PBMCs or T cells enriched from blood (not recorded which). These receptors all stem from a woman aged 45-59 years who had recovered from COVID-19.

The chain recombines TRBV27 with TRBJ2-5, with TRBD1 as a possible D gene (7 bases). V dropped 5 bases and J dropped 5 bases, with 21 bases sitting between them. Germline values: CDR1 MNHEY, CDR2 SMNVEV (reference sequence). The CDR3 sequence is 16 residues long. CDR3 DNA sequence: TGTGCCAGCAGTCCACCTAGGGGGCGGGGAGAGGAGACCCAGTACTTC. Protein sequence: CASSPPRGRGEETQYF.

The chain uses TRBV9 and TRBJ2-3, with TRBD2 identical over 7 bases. The CDR3 totals 12 residues. Trimming took 4 bases from V and 7 from J; bases not matched to a gene: 3. Germline V gene data show CDR1 as SGDLS and CDR2 as YYNGEE. The CDR3 DNA reads as TGTGCCAGCAGCCCACTAGCGCATACGCAGTATTTT. Amino acid sequence: CASSPLAHTQYF.

The V call is TRBV9, the J call TRBJ2-5, with a possible D match to TRBD1 (6 bases). Trimming took off 2 bases at V and 1 base at J, with 15 bases between the two ends. This CDR3 is built from 16 residues. The germline V gene has CDR1 SGDLS and CDR2 YYNGEE. DNA of the CDR3: TGTGCCAGCAGCGTCGCCTTTAGCAGGGGCCAAGAGACCCAGTACTTC. Protein product: CASSVAFSRGQETQYF.

The chain has TRBV18 and TRBJ2-3; 12 nucleotides line up with TRBD2. V lost 3 bases, J lost 5 bases, and 9 bases stayed unmatched. Germline loops: CDR1 KGHSH, CDR2 LQKENI. CDR3 length equals 17 residues. CDR3 nucleotide sequence: TGTGCCAGCTCACCGCTAGCGGGAGGGCCCTCGGGAGATACGCAGTATTTT. This sequence encodes CASSPLAGGPSGDTQYF.

The chain uses TRBV7-9 and TRBJ2-1; 7 nucleotides agree with TRBD2. In germline, CDR1 is SEHNR, CDR2 FQNEAQ (reference sequence). The CDR3 totals 15 residues. V dropped 2 bases and J dropped 5; count of bases not matched to a gene: 6. CDR3 DNA sequence: TGTGCCAGCAGCTTATCGGGGGGAGAGAACAATGAGCAGTTCTTC. Protein sequence: CASSLSGGENNEQFF.

The chain has TRBV14 and TRBJ2-1; 7 bases map to TRBD1. Germline V gene sequence: CDR1 SGHDN, CDR2 FVKESK. V shed 0 bases, J shed 7 bases, and the junction held 9 bases outside the gene matches. This CDR3 contains 16 residues. The CDR3 DNA sequence: TGTGCCAGCAGCCAAGAGTACACTTACAGGGGAAATGAGCAGTTCTTC. It codes for CASSQEYTYRGNEQFF.

The rearrangement links TRBV9 to TRBJ2-5; D is unclear. CDR1 and CDR2 (germline): SGDLS, YYNGEE. V lost 1 base and J lost 2, with 12 bases in between. The CDR3 contains 15 residues. The CDR3 DNA reads as TGTGCCAGCAGCGTATCCGGCGGCCTACAAGAGACCCAGTACTTC. Protein product: CASSVSGGLQETQYF.

The chain recombines TRBV6-5 with TRBJ2-7, with 9 positions matching TRBD1. The CDR3 loop spans 15 amino acids. V trimming: 2 bases; J trimming: 6 bases; junction bases outside the gene matches: 8. The germline V gene encodes CDR1 MNHEY and CDR2 SVGAGI. CDR3 protein: CASSYPGQGFSEQYF. CDR3 nucleotide sequence: TGTGCCAGCAGTTACCCAGGACAGGGGTTTTCCGAGCAGTACTTC.

The rearrangement joins TRBV5-1 to TRBJ1-6; TRBD1 is a possible D gene (6 bases). V lost 4 bases and J 5 bases, leaving 13 bases between the germline ends. Germline V CDR1 and CDR2: SGHRS, YFSETQ. The CDR3 loop spans 15 amino acids. The CDR3 sequence is CASSVAGADNSPLHF. CDR3 nucleotides: TGCGCCAGCAGCGTAGCAGGGGCGGATAATTCACCCCTCCACTTT. The whole variable domain, filled in from reference TRBV5-1 and TRBJ1-6, reads KAGVTQTPRYLIKTRGQQVTLSCSPISGHRSVSWYQQTPGQGLQFLFEYFSETQRNKGNFPGRFSGRQFSNSRSEMNVSTLELGDSALYLCASSVAGADNSPLHFGNGTRLTVT.

This clone was seen only once. V and J are TRBV27 and TRBJ2-7; D gene uncertain. Per the germline V gene, CDR1 is MNHEY and CDR2 is SMNVEV (reference sequence). Trimming pared 0 bases from V and 5 bases from J, leaving 14 bases between. The CDR3 runs to 15 residues. The DNA for the CDR3 is TGTGCCAGCAGTTTATCTCCAGTGTCCTCAAACGAGCAGTACTTC. Translating it yields CASSLSPVSSNEQYF.

The rearrangement uses TRBV7-2 and TRBJ2-1; unclear D gene. V shed 1 base and J shed 2 bases, with 3 bases lying between them. The CDR3 is made up of 13 amino acids. Germline CDR1 and CDR2: SGHTA and FQGNSA. The DNA for the CDR3 is TGTGCCAGCAGCTTAGGAGCCTACAATGAGCAGTTCTTC. This codes for CASSLGAYNEQFF.

CDR3 in amino acids: CASSPSHRGQGNTEAFF. The DNA for the CDR3 is TGTGCCAGCTCACCATCACATAGGGGGCAGGGGAACACTGAAGCTTTCTTT. The gene calls are TRBV18 and TRBJ1-1, with 7 positions matching TRBD1. Germline V gene lookup returns CDR1 KGHSH and CDR2 LQKENI. With 2 bases clipped from V and 1 base from J, the junction kept 10 bases outside the gene matches. This CDR3 contains 17 residues.

The CDR3 sequence: CASSVAGGGTDTQYF. CDR3 nucleotides: TGTGCCAGCAGCGTAGCGGGAGGAGGCACAGATACGCAGTATTTT. The chain joins TRBV9 to TRBJ2-3, with 7 bases lining up with TRBD2. V trimming: 0 bases; J trimming: 1 base; junction bases outside the gene matches: 2. The V gene's germline CDR1 is SGDLS and CDR2 YYNGEE. This CDR3 spans 15 amino acids.

The DNA of the CDR3 is TGTGCCAGCAGCTTACGGGGAGGGCAGGGGCGAGAGACCCAGTACTTC. It encodes CASSLRGGQGRETQYF. This chain uses TRBV7-9 with TRBJ2-5, with D perhaps TRBD2 (7 bases). V shed 2 bases and J shed 4 bases, with 17 bases lying between them. CDR1 and CDR2 from the germline V gene are SEHNR and FQNEAQ (reference sequence). There are 16 residues in the CDR3. Combining the CDR3 with reference TRBV7-9 and TRBJ2-5 gives the whole variable domain DTGVSQNPRHKITKRGQNVTFRCDPISEHNRLYWYRQTLGQGPEFLTYFQNEAQLEKSRLLSDRFSAERPKGSFSTLEIQRTEQGDSAMYLCASSLRGGQGRETQYFGPGTRLLVL.

This chain links TRBV5-1 with TRBJ1-3; 7 bases map to TRBD1. The germline V gene has CDR1 SGHRS and CDR2 YFSETQ. The CDR3 has 15 residues. J lost 3 bases, V lost 3 bases, and 6 bases had no gene match. The CDR3 DNA is TGCGCCAGCAGCTCCACCGGGACAGTTGGAAACACCATATATTTT. It specifies CASSSTGTVGNTIYF.

This chain uses TRBV28 with TRBJ2-6; tentatively, D is TRBD2 (6 bases). The CDR3 extends over 16 amino acids. Germline V gives CDR1 MDHEN, CDR2 SYDVKM. V shed 0 bases and J shed 4 bases, with 10 bases lying between them. For the CDR3, the DNA is TGTGCCAGCAGTTTATGGCGGGGTTTCGGGGCCAACGTCCTGACTTTC. Translating gives CASSLWRGFGANVLTF.

In its sample, this clone was seen once. The gene calls are TRBV2 and TRBJ1-1; D is ambiguous. V dropped 4 bases and J dropped 1 base, with 7 bases sitting between them. The germline V gene has CDR1 SNHLY and CDR2 FYNNEI. The CDR3 loop spans 13 amino acids. CDR3 loop: CASSADKNTEAFF. In DNA, the CDR3 is TGTGCCAGCAGTGCCGACAAGAACACTGAAGCTTTCTTT.

This clone has a single count. V and J are TRBV12-3 or TRBV12-4 and TRBJ2-3; weak D call: TRBD2 (6 bases). The CDR3 sequence is 13 residues long. V was pared by 5 bases and J by 3 bases, with 9 bases between. In DNA, the CDR3 is TGTGCCAGCAGTCTGACTAGGACAGATACGCAGTATTTT. Translation: CASSLTRTDTQYF.

The rearrangement uses TRBV5-1 and TRBJ1-2; 8 bases are shared with TRBD1. The CDR3 runs to 13 residues. With 3 bases clipped from V and 4 bases from J, the junction kept 2 bases outside the gene matches. Germline loops: CDR1 SGHRS, CDR2 YFSETQ. CDR3: CASSSTGGYGYTF. CDR3 nucleotides: TGCGCCAGCAGCTCTACAGGGGGCTATGGCTACACCTTC.

V and J are TRBV2 and TRBJ1-4, with D perhaps TRBD1 (5 bases). The CDR3 extends over 14 amino acids. Trimming stripped 4 bases from V and 8 bases from J, with 14 bases between. Germline-derived CDR1 and CDR2 are SNHLY and FYNNEI. Written as DNA, the CDR3 is TGTGCCAGCAGTGCGCAGGGAGGAGGCGAAAAACTGTTTTTT. It encodes CASSAQGGGEKLFF.

This clone appeared once. V usage is TRBV12-3 or TRBV12-4 and J usage is TRBJ1-2, with TRBD1 matching over 8 bases. The CDR3 is 13 residues long. The V segment lost 6 bases and the J segment 7 bases; nucleotides outside the gene matches: 7. In nucleotides, the CDR3 is TGTGCCAGCAGCTTTCAGGGGGCGAGTGGCTACACCTTC. It encodes CASSFQGASGYTF.